One TCR beta chain is described in this entry. The clone's antigen remains unknown. Base quality data are lacking; no much larger clone is found one base away. Enrolling through a virtual design, the prospective study's participants ranged in age from roughly 18 to 100 years and lived across 20 to 25 United States geographic areas. Cohort assignment in the prospective study relied on participant-reported clinical history from a screening survey and a study questionnaire. Recovered participants in ImmuneRACE Cohort 3 were defined by two consecutive negative NP/OP PCR tests, clearance by a healthcare professional, or resolution of symptoms. Each participant in the prospective study had whole blood, serum and a nasopharyngeal or oropharyngeal swab collected by mobile phlebotomists. Over an approximately 2-month period, participants in the prospective study had the option of providing additional blood draws and questionnaires. Before DNA extraction, blood samples from the prospective study were shipped at room temperature or frozen.

This entry is derived from a study of blood T cell repertoires in COVID-19 (TCRdb year 2020). Study-wide context: Samples covering the acute and convalescent phases of COVID-19 were provided by collaborators in the United States, Italy and Spain. The prospective study material was composed of cDNA or gDNA derived from T cells, B-cell-depleted T cells, or PBMCs. The dataset comprised deeply sampled blood TCRbeta repertoires from subjects exposed to, actively infected with, or recovered from COVID-19. A freely available public database, intended as a resource for researchers studying the immune response to SARS-CoV-2, is where the repertoires were released. Samples came from the ongoing ImmuneRACE study (first 160 participants) plus 1,254 subjects from 6 global collaborators. A de-identified subject ID, COVID-19 status, age in years and sex were almost always included in the sample metadata. HLA class I and class II types, where available, came from metadata supplied by the sample provider rather than from assay-based typing. Overall study results and their limits: Clinical and demographic metadata were provided uncurated, with the amount varying by source and participant.

TCRbeta CDR3 regions were amplified from genomic DNA by means of the immunoSEQ Assay, a bias-controlled multiplex PCR. On the authors' methods: The number of nucleated cells in each sample was estimated by amplification of reference gene primers within the assay. To quantify the absolute abundance of each unique TCRbeta CDR3 rearrangement, sequence reads were collapsed and filtered. Productive Simpson clonality was computed per sample as the square root of Simpson's diversity index over productive rearrangements. TCRdb mirrors the immuneACCESS table, restricted to in-frame sequences. Some clones are absent from its copies; in checked studies, under half trace to an unresolved V gene, and the reason for the others is unknown. V and J calls plus clone size are reproduced from that table; the DNA served to infer D and trimming. The sample includes fewer than 350,000 clones, with roughly 90% observed a single time. 8% to 10% of the sample is in the top ten clones.

Material for sequencing was PBMCs or T cells enriched from blood (not recorded which). The TCR comes from a woman aged 40 to 55 who had recovered from COVID-19.

The CDR3 region reads CASSQETAGGPKDTQYF. The sequenced DNA is TGTGCCAGCAGCCAAGAAACAGCGGGAGGGCCGAAAGATACGCAGTATTTT. The chain couples TRBV3-1 (or the pseudogene TRBV3-2) to TRBJ2-3; 10 nucleotides in the junction match TRBD2. V is pruned by 0 bases and J by 5 bases, leaving 8 bases of the junction without a gene match. The CDR3, cysteine through phenylalanine, is 17 amino acids long. Only CDR3 DNA is held: 51 bases, read in frame from base 1. As encoded in the germline V gene (reference sequence), CDR1 is LGHDT while CDR2 is YNNKEL.